One T cell receptor beta chain is described in this entry. Its antigen is still unknown. These data belong to a study of T cell responses to AZD1222 COVID-19 vaccine. General study points: When two AZD1222 doses had been given, Spike-specific TCR breadth and depth rose. Most donors were white British and more were female, and clonal diversity was possibly underestimated.

Germline V CDR1 and CDR2: MNHEY, SVGAGI. The J segment lost 2 bases and the V segment lost 4 bases, leaving 3 bases of the junction unmatched. CDR3 length: 14 amino acids. Generated by immunoSEQ multiplex PCR, the TCRdb table keeps only in-frame clones and is missing some. Of some 63,000 clones listed, around 84% are singletons. The chain links TRBV6-5 to TRBJ2-7; 9 nucleotides line up with TRBD2. This sample comprised peripheral blood, obtained on day 0 of AZD1222 vaccination. This sequence originates from an adult in good health. The CDR3 is CASSSPSGAYEQYF. CDR3 coding DNA: TGTGCCAGCAGTTCACCTAGCGGGGCCTACGAGCAGTACTTC.